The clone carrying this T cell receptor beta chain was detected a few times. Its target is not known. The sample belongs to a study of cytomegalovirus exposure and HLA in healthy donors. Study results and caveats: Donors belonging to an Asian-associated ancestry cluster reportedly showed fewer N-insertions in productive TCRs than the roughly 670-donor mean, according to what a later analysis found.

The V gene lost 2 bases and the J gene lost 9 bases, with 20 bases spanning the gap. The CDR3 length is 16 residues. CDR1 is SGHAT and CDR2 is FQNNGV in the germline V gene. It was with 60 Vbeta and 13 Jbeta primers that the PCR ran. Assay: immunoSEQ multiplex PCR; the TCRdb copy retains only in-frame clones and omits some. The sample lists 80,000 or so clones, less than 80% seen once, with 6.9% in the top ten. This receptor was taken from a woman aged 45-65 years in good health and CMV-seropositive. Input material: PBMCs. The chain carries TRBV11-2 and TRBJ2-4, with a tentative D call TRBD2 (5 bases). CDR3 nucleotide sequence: TGTGCCAGCAGCTTACCCCCACTAGGCAAGGTGCGCATTCAGTACTTC. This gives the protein CASSLPPLGKVRIQYF.